These 25 T cell receptor beta chains share one sample of origin, sequenced in a study of blood T cell repertoires in COVID-19. The table came from immunoSEQ multiplex PCR; TCRdb's copy has only in-frame clones and leaves some out. The table lists 110,000 or so clones, roughly four fifths of them singletons. Material for sequencing was peripheral blood. The receptors here all came from a woman aged 80 or over with acute or convalescent COVID-19.

The V and J genes are TRBV24-1 and TRBJ2-7; D is undetermined. The CDR3 extends over 10 amino acids. V was shortened by 1 base and J by 12 bases, with 6 bases between the two germline ends. Germline V gene sequence: CDR1 KGHDR, CDR2 SFDVKD. CDR3 DNA: TGTGCCACCAGTGATTTTCCTTGGTACGTC. Its translation is CATSDFPWYV.

The chain's CDR3 is CASSSPGLASNEQFF. In DNA form, the CDR3 reads TGTGCCAGCAGCTCACCGGGACTAGCGAGCAATGAGCAGTTCTTC. The chain is built from TRBV7-6 and TRBJ2-1, with 10 positions matching TRBD2. Trimming took 4 bases from V and 6 from J; bases not matched to a gene: 6. This CDR3 contains 15 residues. Germline CDR1 reads SGHVS; CDR2 reads FNYEAQ.

The chain recombines TRBV4-1 with TRBJ2-7, with 12 bases that match TRBD2. V trimming: 1 base; J trimming: 3 bases; junction bases outside the gene matches: 1. The germline gives CDR1 MGHRA, CDR2 YSYEKL. The CDR3 is 15 amino acids. The CDR3, as DNA: TGCGCCAGCAGCCAAGGACTAGCGGGAGTCTACGAGCAGTACTTC. Translation gives CASSQGLAGVYEQYF.

The chain has TRBV19 and TRBJ1-6; perhaps TRBD1 as D (6 bases). The CDR3 runs to 12 residues. Trimming cost V 9 bases and J 4 bases, with 7 bases left between them. CDR1 and CDR2 from the germline V gene are LNHDA and SQIVND (reference sequence). The CDR3 reads CASGQYNSPLHF. The DNA of the CDR3 is TGTGCCAGCGGACAGTATAATTCACCCCTCCACTTT.

The V and J genes are TRBV19 and TRBJ1-5; 10 nucleotides match TRBD1. Trimming cost V 5 bases and J 4 bases; bases outside gene matches: 5. Germline CDR1 LNHDA, CDR2 SQIVND (reference sequence). The CDR3 has 15 amino acids. The DNA of the CDR3 is TGTGCCAGTAGTTCGACAGGGGGCGCGAATCAGCCCCAGCATTTT. Translating it yields CASSSTGGANQPQHF.

V usage is TRBV6-2 or TRBV6-3 and J usage is TRBJ2-7; 7 nucleotides line up with TRBD2. V dropped 0 bases and J dropped 2; count of bases not matched to a gene: 10. Germline V gene data show CDR1 as MNHEY and CDR2 as SVGEGT. The CDR3 has 17 amino acids. CDR3 loop: CASSYSRAGSPAYEQYV. The DNA for the CDR3 is TGTGCCAGCAGTTACTCCCGAGCGGGGAGTCCCGCCTACGAGCAGTACGTC.

The chain couples TRBV2 to TRBJ2-4, with D possibly being TRBD1 (6 bases). CDR1 SNHLY and CDR2 FYNNEI come from the germline V gene. The CDR3 has 15 residues. V was pared by 3 bases and J by 4 bases, with 13 bases between. The CDR3 DNA follows: TGTGCCAGCAGTGACATTATTGGACAGAAAAACATTCAGTACTTC. Translation gives CASSDIIGQKNIQYF.

The gene calls are TRBV5-1 and TRBJ2-1; no reliable D call. The germline CDR1 and CDR2 sequences are SGHRS and YFSETQ. The CDR3 totals 11 residues. V was clipped by 2 bases and J by 7 bases, with 4 bases between them. Written as DNA, the CDR3 is TGCGCCAGCAGCTTCGGTAATGAGCAGTTCTTC. As protein: CASSFGNEQFF.

The rearrangement links TRBV2 to TRBJ2-7, with D possibly being TRBD2 (5 bases). Trimming pared 8 bases from V and 0 bases from J, leaving 8 bases between. CDR3 length equals 12 residues. Per germline, CDR1 SNHLY and CDR2 FYNNEI. CDR3 loop: CASEEASYEQYF. The CDR3, as DNA: TGTGCCAGCGAGGAGGCCTCCTACGAGCAGTACTTC.

CDR3 nucleotides: TGCGCCAGCAGCTTGGACAGGGTTGGGAATTCACCCCTCCACTTT. It codes for CASSLDRVGNSPLHF. This chain joins TRBV5-1 and TRBJ1-6, with a possible D match to TRBD1 (6 bases). With 0 bases removed from V and 7 bases from J, the gap between germline ends came to 11 bases. The V gene's germline CDR1 is SGHRS and CDR2 YFSETQ. The CDR3 extends over 15 amino acids.

The chain combines TRBV30 with TRBJ1-4, with unresolved D. The CDR3 runs to 16 residues. V was shortened by 2 bases and J by 0 bases, with 13 bases between the two germline ends. The germline V gene has CDR1 GTSNPN and CDR2 SVGIG (reference sequence). In DNA, the CDR3 is TGTGCCTGGAGTCCTTTCTACGGTGCAACTAATGAAAAACTGTTTTTT. Translation: CAWSPFYGATNEKLFF.

V is TRBV19 and J is TRBJ1-5, with 10 bases matching TRBD1. The germline CDR1 and CDR2 sequences are LNHDA and SQIVND (reference sequence). CDR3 size: 15 residues. V shed 3 bases, J shed 6 bases, and the junction held 5 bases outside the gene matches. The CDR3 spells CASSIRDRGGQPQHF. The CDR3 bases are TGTGCCAGTAGTATCCGGGACAGGGGAGGTCAGCCCCAGCATTTT. Drawing the rest from reference TRBV19 and TRBJ1-5, the complete variable domain is DGGITQSPKYLFRKEGQNVTLSCEQNLNHDAMYWYRQDPGQGLRLIYYSQIVNDFQKGDIAEGYSVSREKKESFPLTVTSAQKNPTAFYLCASSIRDRGGQPQHFGDGTRLSIL.

The chain is built from TRBV5-1 and TRBJ1-5; D might be TRBD1 (6 bases). V was shortened by 4 bases and J by 5 bases, with 10 bases between the two germline ends. The CDR3 is 13 amino acids. CDR1 is SGHRS and CDR2 is YFSETQ in the germline V gene. The CDR3 loop is CASSANRDQPQHF. The CDR3, as DNA: TGCGCCAGCAGCGCTAACAGGGATCAGCCCCAGCATTTT.

The chain has TRBV9 and TRBJ1-4; 7 nucleotides agree with TRBD1. The germline V gene encodes CDR1 SGDLS and CDR2 YYNGEE. Trimming cost V 0 bases and J 3 bases; bases outside gene matches: 2. CDR3 length: 15 residues. In DNA form, the CDR3 reads TGTGCCAGCAGCGTAGCTGGGACAGCTAATGAAAAACTGTTTTTT. Amino acids: CASSVAGTANEKLFF.

This clone was seen a single time. This chain joins TRBV2 and TRBJ1-2, with 9 bases matching TRBD1. Germline V lookup: CDR1 SNHLY, CDR2 FYNNEI. The CDR3 consists of 16 residues. Trimming cost V 5 bases and J 2 bases; bases outside gene matches: 9. CDR3 coding DNA: TGTGCCAGCAGTCGCGCGAATACAGGGGGCAACTATGGCTACACCTTC. Translating gives CASSRANTGGNYGYTF.

The J gene is TRBJ2-2, the V gene TRBV5-1; 9 nucleotides align to TRBD1. The CDR3 length is 16 residues. After removal of 5 bases from V and 0 bases from J, the junction contained 5 bases not matched to a gene. Germline CDR1 is SGHRS and CDR2 is YFSETQ. CDR3 loop: CASSHDRGSNTGELFF. The CDR3, as DNA: TGCGCCAGCAGTCACGACAGGGGGTCGAACACCGGGGAGCTGTTTTTT.

The gene calls are TRBV11-3 and TRBJ2-7, with D perhaps TRBD1 (6 bases). Trimming cost V 5 bases and J 3 bases, with 8 bases left between them. Germline V gene data show CDR1 as SGHNT and CDR2 as YENEEA. The CDR3 has 12 amino acids. CDR3 DNA: TGTGCCAGCAGCCGGGACAACTACGAGCAGTACTTC. The encoded protein is CASSRDNYEQYF.

This chain joins TRBV5-1 and TRBJ1-5; D is unclear. The length of the CDR3 is 15 residues. The germline V and J ends were trimmed by 0 bases and 5 bases, with 12 bases remaining between them. The V gene's germline CDR1 is SGHRS and CDR2 YFSETQ. CDR3 region: CASSLGVGEYQPQHF. The CDR3 DNA is TGCGCCAGCAGCTTGGGAGTCGGGGAATATCAGCCCCAGCATTTT.

V is TRBV2 and J is TRBJ1-4; D remains ambiguous. Per germline, CDR1 SNHLY and CDR2 FYNNEI. Deletions cut 10 bases from V and 0 bases from J, with 9 bases between. The CDR3 consists of 13 residues. The CDR3 is CATGFSTNEKLFF. The CDR3 DNA is TGTGCCACGGGATTTTCAACTAATGAAAAACTGTTTTTT.

The V gene is TRBV29-1, the J gene TRBJ1-2, with 9 positions matching TRBD1. Looked up from germline, CDR1 is SQVTM and CDR2 is ANQGSEA. Trimming at V came to 0 bases and at J to 3 bases, leaving 8 bases not matched to a gene. The CDR3 contains 16 residues. CDR3 region: CSVEDKGTGNYYGYTF. As DNA, the CDR3 is TGCAGCGTTGAAGATAAAGGGACAGGGAATTACTATGGCTACACCTTC.

This chain connects TRBV7-2 to TRBJ2-1; D not resolved. V lost 1 base, J lost 0 bases, and 7 bases lay in between. The CDR3 sequence is 15 residues long. CDR1 and CDR2 from the germline V gene are SGHTA and FQGNSA. DNA for the CDR3: TGTGCCAGCAGCTTAGGTCACGGCTCCTACAATGAGCAGTTCTTC. The encoded protein is CASSLGHGSYNEQFF.

CDR3 sequence reads: CATELAANTDTQYF. The CDR3 region has the DNA TGTGCCACAGAACTAGCGGCTAACACAGATACGCAGTATTTT. The V and J genes are TRBV2 and TRBJ2-3; 8 bases align to TRBD2. The V segment lost 10 bases and the J segment 2 bases; nucleotides outside the gene matches: 8. Germline loops: CDR1 SNHLY, CDR2 FYNNEI. CDR3 length equals 14 residues. The variable domain in full, completed from reference TRBV2 and TRBJ2-3, reads EPEVTQTPSHQVTQMGQEVILRCVPISNHLYFYWYRQILGQKVEFLVSFYNNEISEKSEIFDDQFSVERPDGSNFTLKIRSTKLEDSAMYFCATELAANTDTQYFGPGTRLTVL.

J is TRBJ1-5 and V is TRBV29-1; 8 bases align to TRBD1. This CDR3 spans 14 amino acids. V trimming: 6 bases; J trimming: 7 bases; junction bases outside the gene matches: 11. Germline V CDR1 and CDR2: SQVTM, ANQGSEA. Here the CDR3 reads CSVEDRAKGQPQHF. Here the CDR3 DNA reads TGCAGCGTCGAGGACAGGGCTAAAGGACAGCCCCAGCATTTT.

The chain has TRBV19 and TRBJ2-1; 7 nucleotides align to TRBD2. With V trimmed by 5 bases and J by 3 bases, 7 bases remained unmatched. This CDR3 contains 15 residues. The germline V gene encodes CDR1 LNHDA and CDR2 SQIVND (reference sequence). The chain's CDR3 is CASSYGGSIYNEQFF. The DNA for the CDR3 is TGTGCCAGTAGTTACGGCGGGAGTATCTACAATGAGCAGTTCTTC.

The V gene is TRBV5-1, the J gene TRBJ2-5, with D perhaps TRBD1 (6 bases). V lost 3 bases, J lost 7 bases, and 19 bases lay in between. The CDR3 consists of 15 residues. Germline lookup yields CDR1 SGHRS and CDR2 YFSETQ. The DNA of the CDR3 is TGCGCCAGCAGCTACCTACAGGGTCGTGAAAGGACCCAGTACTTC. Its translation is CASSYLQGRERTQYF.